The sequence of this TCR beta chain was determined in a study of T cells in severe cutaneous drug reactions. Bulk and single-cell libraries used iRepertoire multiplex PCR with TCR subtype-specific primers. TCRdb re-called the multiplex PCR reads and catalogs CDR3 proteins one per entry, DNA excluded. This repertoire includes fewer than 11,000 distinct CDR3 sequences. From germline, CDR1 is SGHTA and CDR2 FQGTGA. The CDR3 consists of 14 residues. Whole-study findings and limits: In carbamazepine-induced Stevens-Johnson syndrome or toxic epidermal necrolysis, TRBV12-4 averaged approximately 30% in blister cells and 4.5% to 6.5% in PBMC.

The patients sequenced had a carbamazepine-induced Stevens-Johnson syndrome or toxic epidermal necrolysis reaction. On this clonotype itself: Its antigen is unidentified.

The source material was cells from a skin blister. The origin of this receptor is a human donor with Stevens-Johnson syndrome, a severe cutaneous drug reaction. The genes are TRBV7-3 and TRBJ2-2; the D gene TCRdb calls, TRBD1, cannot be checked with no DNA. The CDR3 is CASSRTGDIGELFF.